The source of this T cell receptor (beta chain) is a study of blood T cell repertoires in COVID-19. Looking at the study overall: Samples of COVID-19 (acute and convalescent) were obtained from the United States, Italy and Spain. Sources were T cells, B-cell-depleted T cells, or PBMCs; the material itself was cDNA or gDNA.

The V gene's germline CDR1 is SGHRS and CDR2 YFSETQ. CDR3 size: 14 residues. The V and J ends lost 0 bases and 4 bases respectively, with 8 bases between them. Per the authors' pipeline: Counts of nucleated cells, estimated from reference gene primer amplification, were obtained. Assay: immunoSEQ multiplex PCR; the TCRdb copy retains only in-frame clones and omits some. V and J calls and clone size come straight from that table; D and trimming were deduced from the DNA. The repertoire has 100,000 or so clones, 81% of them found once; the top ten carry around 4.4%. This rearrangement joins TRBV5-1 to TRBJ2-1; maybe TRBD1 (5 bases). This clonotype was obtained from a man aged 55 to 70 with acute or convalescent COVID-19. What was sequenced was peripheral blood. The CDR3 loop is CASSLGTLYNEQFF. CDR3 DNA sequence: TGCGCCAGCAGCTTGGGGACACTGTACAATGAGCAGTTCTTC. The whole variable domain, filled in from reference TRBV5-1 and TRBJ2-1, reads KAGVTQTPRYLIKTRGQQVTLSCSPISGHRSVSWYQQTPGQGLQFLFEYFSETQRNKGNFPGRFSGRQFSNSRSEMNVSTLELGDSALYLCASSLGTLYNEQFFGPGTRLTVL.